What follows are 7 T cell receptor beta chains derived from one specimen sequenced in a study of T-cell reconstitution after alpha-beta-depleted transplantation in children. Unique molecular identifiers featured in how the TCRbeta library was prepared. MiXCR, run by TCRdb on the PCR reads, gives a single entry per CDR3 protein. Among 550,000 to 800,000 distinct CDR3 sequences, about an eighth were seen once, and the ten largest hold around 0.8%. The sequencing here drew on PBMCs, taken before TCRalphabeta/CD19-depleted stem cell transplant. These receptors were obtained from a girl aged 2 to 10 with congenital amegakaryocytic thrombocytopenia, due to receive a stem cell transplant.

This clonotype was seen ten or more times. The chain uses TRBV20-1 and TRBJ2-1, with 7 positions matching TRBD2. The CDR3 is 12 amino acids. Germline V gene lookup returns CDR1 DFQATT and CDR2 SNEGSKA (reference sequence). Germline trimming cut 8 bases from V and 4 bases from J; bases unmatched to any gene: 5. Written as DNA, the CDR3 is TGCAGTCCTAACGGGGGGTACAATGAGCAGTTCTTC. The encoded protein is CSPNGGYNEQFF.

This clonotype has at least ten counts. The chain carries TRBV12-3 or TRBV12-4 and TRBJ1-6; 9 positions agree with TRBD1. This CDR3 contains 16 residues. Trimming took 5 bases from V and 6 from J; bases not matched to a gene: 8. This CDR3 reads CASSPLPGQGNSPLHF. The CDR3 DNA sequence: TGTGCCAGCAGTCCCCTACCGGGACAGGGTAATTCACCCCTCCACTTT.

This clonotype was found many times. For the CDR3, the DNA is TGTGCCAGCAGCTTAATCCGGGACTACACGAACACCGGGGAGCTGTTTTTT. Translating gives CASSLIRDYTNTGELFF. The V and J genes are TRBV11-2 and TRBJ2-2, with 7 bases fitting TRBD2. Germline CDR1 is SGHAT and CDR2 is FQNNGV. The CDR3 covers 17 residues. Trimming at V came to 2 bases and at J to 0 bases, leaving 6 bases not matched to a gene. Together with reference TRBV11-2 and TRBJ2-2, the CDR3 gives the full variable domain: EAGVAQSPRYKIIEKRQSVAFWCNPISGHATLYWYQQILGQGPKLLIQFQNNGVVDDSQLPKDRFSAERLKGVDSTLKIQPAKLEDSAVYLCASSLIRDYTNTGELFFGEGSRLTVL.

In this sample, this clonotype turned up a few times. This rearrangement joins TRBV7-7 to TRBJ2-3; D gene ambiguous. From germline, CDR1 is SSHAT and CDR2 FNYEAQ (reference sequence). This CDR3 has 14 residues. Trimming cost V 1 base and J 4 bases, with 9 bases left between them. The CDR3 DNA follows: TGTGCCAGCAGCTTAGGGCAGAGCCCAGATACGCAGTATTTT. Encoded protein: CASSLGQSPDTQYF.

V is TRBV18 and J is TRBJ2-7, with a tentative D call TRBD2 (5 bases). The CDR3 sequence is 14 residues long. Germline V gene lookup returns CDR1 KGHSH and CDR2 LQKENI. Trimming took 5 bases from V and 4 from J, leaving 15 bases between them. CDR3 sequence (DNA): TGTGCCAGCTCAATAGGAGGAGTCGAGTACGAGCAGTACTTC. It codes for CASSIGGVEYEQYF. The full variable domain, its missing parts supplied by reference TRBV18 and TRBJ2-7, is NAGVMQNPRHLVRRRGQEARLRCSPMKGHSHVYWYRQLPEEGLKFMVYLQKENIIDESGMPKERFSAEFPKEGPSILRIQQVVRGDSAAYFCASSIGGVEYEQYFGPGTRLTVT.

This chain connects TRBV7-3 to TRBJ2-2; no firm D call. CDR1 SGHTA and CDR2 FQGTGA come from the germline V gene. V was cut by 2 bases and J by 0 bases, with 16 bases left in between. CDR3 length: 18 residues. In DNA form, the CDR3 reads TGTGCCAGCAGCTTATGGTCCGGCTATGAGACGAACACCGGGGAGCTGTTTTTT. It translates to CASSLWSGYETNTGELFF.

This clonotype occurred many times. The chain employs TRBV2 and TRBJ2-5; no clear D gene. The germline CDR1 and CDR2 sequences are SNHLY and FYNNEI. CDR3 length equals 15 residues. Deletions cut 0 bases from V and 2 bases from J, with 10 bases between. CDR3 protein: CASSEATGVQETQYF. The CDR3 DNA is TGTGCCAGCAGTGAAGCGACTGGGGTACAAGAGACCCAGTACTTC.